Following are 28 T cell receptor beta chains from one sample sequenced in a study of blood T cell repertoires in COVID-19. The repertoire was sequenced with immunoSEQ multiplex PCR; TCRdb's copy has only in-frame clones and lacks some. The table has around 230,000 clones, approximately 84% seen once. The sequencing sample was made of PBMCs or T cells enriched from blood (not recorded which). These receptors were collected from a man between 40 and 49 years old who had recovered from COVID-19.

V gene TRBV28 combines with J gene TRBJ2-6, with 7 bases fitting TRBD1. Looked up from germline, CDR1 is MDHEN and CDR2 is SYDVKM. CDR3 length: 15 residues. V trimming: 5 bases; J trimming: 1 base; junction bases outside the gene matches: 2. The CDR3 loop is CASSLGQSGANVLTF. The CDR3 region has the DNA TGTGCCAGCAGTCTGGGACAGTCTGGGGCCAACGTCCTGACTTTC.

This chain uses TRBV4-1 with TRBJ2-5; no reliable D call. Trimming took 3 bases from V and 0 from J, leaving 11 bases between them. The germline gives CDR1 MGHRA, CDR2 YSYEKL. The length of the CDR3 is 15 residues. The CDR3 bases are TGCGCCAGCAGCCAGGCCGACATTTACCAAGAGACCCAGTACTTC. Encoded protein: CASSQADIYQETQYF.

This clone is a singleton in its sample. V gene TRBV10-1 combines with J gene TRBJ2-1; 10 bases map to TRBD2. The germline V gene encodes CDR1 WNHNN and CDR2 SYGVQD (reference sequence). Trimming took 5 bases from V and 7 from J; bases not matched to a gene: 5. The CDR3 extends over 14 amino acids. The CDR3 sequence: CASSSSGRRNEQFF. In nucleotides, the CDR3 is TGCGCCAGCAGTTCTAGCGGGAGAAGGAATGAGCAGTTCTTC.

The rearrangement links TRBV7-2 to TRBJ1-2; D is ambiguous. The germline V and J ends were trimmed by 2 bases and 6 bases, with 10 bases remaining between them. Germline CDR1 SGHTA, CDR2 FQGNSA. The CDR3 is 13 residues long. The CDR3 nucleotides read TGTGCCAGCAGCTTAACGCGGCTAGATGGCTACACCTTC. This gives the protein CASSLTRLDGYTF. Full variable domain (rest looked up from reference TRBV7-2 and TRBJ1-2): GAGVSQSPSNKVTEKGKDVELRCDPISGHTALYWYRQSLGQGLEFLIYFQGNSAPDKSGLPSDRFSAERTGGSVSTLTIQRTQQEDSAVYLCASSLTRLDGYTFGSGTRLTVV.

The chain employs TRBV30 and TRBJ2-6; D is possibly TRBD2 (6 bases). CDR1 and CDR2 (germline): GTSNPN, SVGIG (reference sequence). The CDR3 loop spans 15 amino acids. The CDR3 loop is CVGGQGGSGANVLTF. The CDR3 nucleotides are TGTGTCGGAGGGCAGGGAGGCTCTGGGGCCAACGTCCTGACTTTC.

DNA for the CDR3: TGCGCCAGCAGCGCCTCGTGGGCTCCTGAAGCTTTCTTT. This codes for CASSASWAPEAFF. The V and J genes are TRBV5-1 and TRBJ1-1; D gene unclear. Trimming shortened V by 4 bases and J by 6 bases, and 13 bases separated the two germline ends. Germline V gives CDR1 SGHRS, CDR2 YFSETQ. The CDR3 length is 13 residues.

V and J are TRBV28 and TRBJ2-1; D call uncertain. The CDR3 covers 12 residues. Trimming took 2 bases from V and 9 from J, leaving 8 bases between them. Germline V gene data show CDR1 as MDHEN and CDR2 as SYDVKM. For the CDR3, the DNA is TGTGCCAGCAGTTTAGAGTCTGGTGAGCAGTTCTTC. Protein product: CASSLESGEQFF.

V usage is TRBV28 and J usage is TRBJ1-1; D not certain. V lost 3 bases and J lost 4, with 9 bases in between. This CDR3 spans 13 amino acids. Germline V gene lookup returns CDR1 MDHEN and CDR2 SYDVKM. The DNA for the CDR3 is TGTGCCAGCAGTTTGGCGGGCCCCACTGAAGCTTTCTTT. Translating gives CASSLAGPTEAFF.

The chain employs TRBV7-3 and TRBJ2-7, with a tentative D call TRBD2 (6 bases). The CDR3 sequence is 14 residues long. V was pared by 5 bases and J by 3 bases, with 14 bases between. From germline, CDR1 is SGHTA and CDR2 FQGTGA. The DNA of the CDR3 is TGTGCCAGCAGCCCACAAGGCGGGGACTACGAGCAGTACTTC. Amino acid sequence: CASSPQGGDYEQYF.

The rearrangement joins TRBV5-6 to TRBJ2-5, with D possibly TRBD2 on 6 matching bases. CDR3 length: 14 residues. Germline values: CDR1 SGHDT, CDR2 YYEEEE. Trimming pared 1 base from V and 3 bases from J, leaving 10 bases between. For the CDR3, the DNA is TGTGCCAGCAGCTTGTCACTAGCCGAAGAGACCCAGTACTTC. Protein sequence: CASSLSLAEETQYF.

The chain couples TRBV4-2 to TRBJ1-2, with 7 bases that match TRBD1. V lost 6 bases and J lost 2; bases outside the gene matches: 12. Germline V gene lookup returns CDR1 LGHNA and CDR2 YNFKEQ. This CDR3 comprises 16 residues. The DNA for the CDR3 is TGTGCCAGCAGTCCCTTGATGGACAGGCTAAACTATGGCTACACCTTC. Residues: CASSPLMDRLNYGYTF.

The chain links TRBV6-5 to TRBJ1-4; 12 bases agree with TRBD1. This CDR3 comprises 16 residues. Trimming removed 0 bases from V and 8 bases from J; junction bases left unmatched: 4. Germline V lookup: CDR1 MNHEY, CDR2 SVGAGI. The CDR3 region has the DNA TGTGCCAGCAGTTACTCCGGGACAGGGGGCGTCGAAAAACTGTTTTTT. This sequence encodes CASSYSGTGGVEKLFF.

This clone turned up a few times. This chain joins TRBV28 and TRBJ1-1; 7 nucleotides align to TRBD1. The V gene end was trimmed by 4 bases and the J gene end by 7 bases; junction bases not matched to a gene: 3. The CDR3 has 12 residues. Germline V gene sequence: CDR1 MDHEN, CDR2 SYDVKM. The CDR3 DNA reads TGTGCCAGCAGTTCTTACAGGGGTGAAGCTTTCTTT. Translated: CASSSYRGEAFF.

The V gene is TRBV20-1, the J gene TRBJ2-1; the D is unclear. This CDR3 region has 10 residues. In germline, CDR1 is DFQATT, CDR2 SNEGSKA (reference sequence). Trimming took 5 bases from V and 7 from J, leaving 6 bases between them. Here the CDR3 reads CSAYINEQFF. The CDR3, as DNA: TGCAGTGCTTATATAAATGAGCAGTTCTTC.

The chain links TRBV30 to TRBJ2-7, with 7 bases matching TRBD2. This CDR3 region has 13 residues. Germline V gene lookup returns CDR1 GTSNPN and CDR2 SVGIG (reference sequence). V lost 1 base and J lost 2; bases outside the gene matches: 2. The CDR3 DNA reads as TGTGCCTGGAGTGGAGGGACTACCTACGAGCAGTACTTC. It yields the protein CAWSGGTTYEQYF.

This clone occurred once. The chain is built from TRBV5-4 and TRBJ1-1; D uncertain. V lost 0 bases to trimming and J lost 6 bases, with 9 bases between them. The CDR3 spans 13 residues. Germline lookup yields CDR1 SGHNT and CDR2 YYREEE (reference sequence). The CDR3 sequence is CASSLEQFAEAFF. The DNA for the CDR3 is TGTGCCAGCAGCTTGGAACAGTTCGCTGAAGCTTTCTTT.

With respect to this clone: Other DNA variants within this sample encode the same CDR3. The chain recombines TRBV28 with TRBJ1-5, with no clear D. CDR1 and CDR2 (germline): MDHEN, SYDVKM. The V gene lost 1 base and the J gene lost 4 bases, with 5 bases spanning the gap. This CDR3 has 13 amino acids. The DNA of the CDR3 is TGTGCCAGCAGTTTATTCGGGAATCAGCCCCAGCATTTT. Encoded protein: CASSLFGNQPQHF.

The chain couples TRBV30 to TRBJ1-5, with unresolved D. CDR3 size: 14 residues. Trimming cost V 0 bases and J 2 bases, with 8 bases left between them. The germline gives CDR1 GTSNPN, CDR2 SVGIG (reference sequence). The CDR3 loop is CAWSVLYGNQPQHF. DNA of the CDR3: TGTGCCTGGAGTGTCCTCTACGGCAATCAGCCCCAGCATTTT.

The V gene is TRBV2, the J gene TRBJ2-7, with D tentatively TRBD2 (6 bases). The germline V gene has CDR1 SNHLY and CDR2 FYNNEI. The CDR3 is 15 amino acids. Trimming cost V 8 bases and J 2 bases, with 19 bases left between them. CDR3 coding DNA: TGTGCCAGCTTACCCCGGAGGAGGGTGACCTACGAGCAGTACTTC. Its protein product is CASLPRRRVTYEQYF.

The J gene is TRBJ1-1, the V gene TRBV5-4; 12 bases are a match to TRBD1. Germline V CDR1 and CDR2: SGHNT, YYREEE (reference sequence). The length of the CDR3 is 15 residues. J was trimmed by 5 bases and V by 0 bases; bases with no gene match: 2. CDR3 nucleotides: TGTGCCAGCAGCTTGGGGGACAGGGGGCGGACTGAAGCTTTCTTT. Amino acid sequence: CASSLGDRGRTEAFF.

The V and J genes are TRBV28 and TRBJ2-7; D is uncertain. V lost 5 bases to trimming and J lost 2 bases, with 13 bases between them. CDR3 length: 14 residues. Germline V lookup: CDR1 MDHEN, CDR2 SYDVKM. The CDR3 reads CASSPQVSPYEQYF. The DNA for the CDR3 is TGTGCCAGCAGTCCGCAGGTCTCCCCCTACGAGCAGTACTTC.

V gene TRBV30 combines with J gene TRBJ2-7; TRBD2 aligns across 8 bases. The germline V gene encodes CDR1 GTSNPN and CDR2 SVGIG (reference sequence). This CDR3 is built from 13 residues. Trimming cost V 2 bases and J 7 bases; bases outside gene matches: 7. CDR3 amino acids: CAWSPGGPGEQYF. The CDR3 nucleotides read TGTGCCTGGAGTCCGGGGGGGCCGGGAGAGCAGTACTTC.

V gene TRBV28 combines with J gene TRBJ1-2, with unresolved D. CDR1 MDHEN and CDR2 SYDVKM come from the germline V gene. This CDR3 has 12 amino acids. V lost 5 bases to trimming and J lost 4 bases, with 8 bases between them. CDR3 region: CASSPISYGYTF. The DNA for the CDR3 is TGTGCCAGCAGTCCAATTAGCTATGGCTACACCTTC.

This chain uses TRBV7-2 with TRBJ1-6; D call uncertain. Germline V gene data show CDR1 as SGHTA and CDR2 as FQGNSA. The CDR3 contains 13 residues. V lost 1 base and J lost 11, with 9 bases in between. The CDR3: CASSLVFPAPLHF. In DNA, the CDR3 is TGTGCCAGCAGCTTAGTGTTTCCAGCACCCCTCCACTTT. Full variable domain (outside the CDR3, taken from reference TRBV7-2 and TRBJ1-6): GAGVSQSPSNKVTEKGKDVELRCDPISGHTALYWYRQSLGQGLEFLIYFQGNSAPDKSGLPSDRFSAERTGGSVSTLTIQRTQQEDSAVYLCASSLVFPAPLHFGNGTRLTVT.

This rearrangement joins TRBV7-6 to TRBJ1-4; TRBD1 matches 9 bases. The CDR3 is 14 amino acids. Germline trimming cut 3 bases from V and 4 bases from J; bases unmatched to any gene: 0. Germline assignment: CDR1 SGHVS and CDR2 FNYEAQ. CDR3 protein: CASSLGQGNEKLFF. In nucleotides, the CDR3 is TGTGCCAGCAGCTTGGGACAGGGTAATGAAAAACTGTTTTTT.

V usage is TRBV5-4 and J usage is TRBJ1-2; TRBD1 matches 9 bases. Germline loops: CDR1 SGHNT, CDR2 YYREEE (reference sequence). This CDR3 is 13 amino acids long. J was trimmed by 7 bases and V by 6 bases; bases with no gene match: 7. The CDR3 nucleotides are TGTGCCAGCACCTCGGACAGGGGAAGTGGCTACACCTTC. This gives the protein CASTSDRGSGYTF.

V usage is TRBV3-1 (or the pseudogene TRBV3-2) and J usage is TRBJ1-1; D is possibly TRBD1 (6 bases). From germline, CDR1 is LGHDT and CDR2 YNNKEL (reference sequence). V lost 1 base and J lost 1, with 13 bases in between. The CDR3 contains 16 residues. CDR3 residues: CASSQGDRGQNTEAFF. The CDR3 DNA reads TGTGCCAGCAGCCAAGGGGACCGGGGACAGAACACTGAAGCTTTCTTT.

This chain connects TRBV28 to TRBJ2-7; 10 positions match TRBD2. The junction had 16 bases not matched to a gene; V was cut back by 5 bases and J by 12 bases. Looked up from germline, CDR1 is MDHEN and CDR2 is SYDVKM. The CDR3 is 15 amino acids. CDR3 in amino acids: CASSRRTSGTTHAYF. DNA for the CDR3: TGTGCCAGCAGTCGCCGAACTAGCGGGACAACGCATGCGTACTTC.